This TCR beta chain was captured by sequencing in a study of OX40 agonist ivuxolimab in advanced cancers. The count of this clone is one. Trimming took off 6 bases at V and 4 bases at J, with 12 bases between the two ends. CDR3 length: 13 amino acids. CDR1 and CDR2 from the germline V gene are SNHLY and FYNNEI. Here immunoSEQ multiplex PCR was the method, and the copy in TCRdb shows in-frame clones only, minus some. The sample lists fewer than 15,000 clones, roughly 90% seen once, with roughly two thirds in the top ten. V usage is TRBV2 and J usage is TRBJ1-1; D may be TRBD1 (5 bases). The source is an adult with an advanced solid tumor such as melanoma, head and neck, liver or kidney cancer. The sample in question was CD4+ or CD8+ T cells sorted from blood, obtained in a trial of the OX40 agonist ivuxolimab. The CDR3 DNA follows: TGTGCCAGCAGGGGGGGTGGATCCACTGAAGCTTTCTTT. Its translation is CASRGGGSTEAFF.